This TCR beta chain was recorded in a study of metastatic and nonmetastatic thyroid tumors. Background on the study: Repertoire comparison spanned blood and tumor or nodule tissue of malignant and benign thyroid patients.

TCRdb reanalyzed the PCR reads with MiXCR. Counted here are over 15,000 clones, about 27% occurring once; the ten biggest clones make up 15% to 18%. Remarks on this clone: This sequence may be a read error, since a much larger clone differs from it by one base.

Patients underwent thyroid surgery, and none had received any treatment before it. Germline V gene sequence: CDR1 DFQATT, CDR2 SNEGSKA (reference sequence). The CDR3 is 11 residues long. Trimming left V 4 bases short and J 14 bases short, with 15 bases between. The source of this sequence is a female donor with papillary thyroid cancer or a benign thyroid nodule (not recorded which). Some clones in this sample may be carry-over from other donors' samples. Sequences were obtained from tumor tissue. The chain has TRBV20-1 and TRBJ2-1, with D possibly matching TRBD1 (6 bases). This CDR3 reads CSAKDSQWEFF. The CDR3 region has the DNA TGCAGTGCTAAGGACAGTCAATGGGAGTTCTTC.